This T cell receptor (beta chain) stems from a study of blood T cell repertoires in COVID-19. Overall study context: In each case, the material was cDNA or gDNA derived from T cells, B-cell-depleted T cells, or PBMCs.

Each participant's cohort was designated according to participant-reported clinical history. Donors in Cohort 3 who had recovered were those with two negative PCRs, healthcare professional clearance, or resolution of their symptoms. V was clipped by 8 bases and J by 10 bases; unmatched bases: 11. CDR1 is LNHDA, CDR2 SQIVND, per germline (reference sequence). The CDR3 runs to 14 residues. Here immunoSEQ multiplex PCR was the method, and the copy in TCRdb shows in-frame clones only, minus some. In the table there are hundreds of thousands of clones, over 75% of which are singletons. The TCR sequence derives from a woman younger than 45 who had recovered from COVID-19. Sequencing was performed on PBMCs or T cells enriched from blood (not recorded which). The chain carries TRBV19 and TRBJ1-6; 7 nucleotides line up with TRBD1. CDR3: CASRFTGESSPLHF. The CDR3 nucleotides are TGTGCCAGTCGATTCACAGGGGAGTCGTCACCCCTCCACTTT.